One T cell receptor beta chain is described in this entry. Its antigen is as yet unknown. The source of the sample is a study of cytomegalovirus exposure and HLA in healthy donors. Study results and limitations: Most TCR sequences were uncommon, yet certain public TCRs appeared in many donors.

The PCR was carried out with 60 Vbeta primers and 13 Jbeta primers. TCRdb keeps only in-frame clones here, not all; method: immunoSEQ multiplex PCR. The table has about 190,000 clones, around 82% seen once. The CDR3 length is 16 residues. Between the trimmed V and J ends, which lost 7 bases and 4 bases, there was a span of 20 bases. The germline CDR1 and CDR2 sequences are LGHNA and YSLEER. Those who donated were healthy bone marrow donors. The specimen was PBMCs. The rearrangement uses TRBV4-3 and TRBJ2-1, with D possibly being TRBD2 (5 bases). The TCR originated in a man aged 35-49 years in good health and CMV-seropositive. CDR3 in amino acids: CASTGRGLKKYNEQFF. In DNA form, the CDR3 reads TGCGCCAGCACTGGGAGAGGACTTAAGAAGTACAATGAGCAGTTCTTC.